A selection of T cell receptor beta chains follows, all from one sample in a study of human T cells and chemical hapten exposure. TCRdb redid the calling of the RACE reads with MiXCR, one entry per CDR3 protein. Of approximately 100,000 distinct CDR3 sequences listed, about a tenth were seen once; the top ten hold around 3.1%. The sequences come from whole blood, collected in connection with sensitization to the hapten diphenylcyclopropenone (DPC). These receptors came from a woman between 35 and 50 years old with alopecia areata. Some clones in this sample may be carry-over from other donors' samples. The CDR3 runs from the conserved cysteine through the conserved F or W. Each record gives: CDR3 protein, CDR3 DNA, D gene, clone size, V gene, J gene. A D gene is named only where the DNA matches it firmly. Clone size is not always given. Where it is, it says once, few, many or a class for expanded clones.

CSAPLAGGTNTGELFF	TGCAGTGCTCCGCTAGCGGGGGGCACGAACACCGGGGAGCTGTTTTTT	TRBD2	few	TRBV20-1	TRBJ2-2
CASSPNRLTSSYEQYF	TGTGCCAGCAGTCCCAACAGGCTAACCAGCTCCTACGAGCAGTACTTC	-	-	TRBV12-3/TRBV12-4	TRBJ2-7
CASSQFYNEQFF	TGTGCCAGCAGCCAATTTTACAATGAGCAGTTCTTC	-	-	TRBV4-2	TRBJ2-1
CASSQGIRWAYNEQFF	TGCGCCAGCAGCCAAGGTATCAGGTGGGCCTACAATGAGCAGTTCTTC	-	many	TRBV4-1	TRBJ2-1
CASSPPPQGETQYF	TGTGCCAGCTCACCACCTCCACAGGGAGAGACCCAGTACTTC	-	-	TRBV18	TRBJ2-5
CAIRGDSSGNTIYF	TGTGCCATCAGGGGGGACAGCTCTGGAAACACCATATATTTT	TRBD1	-	TRBV10-3	TRBJ1-3
CATSSPGTGSPDTQYF	TGTGCCACCAGCTCCCCCGGGACAGGGTCCCCAGATACGCAGTATTTT	TRBD1	-	TRBV24-1	TRBJ2-3
CASSPRSYNSPLHF	TGTGCCAGCTCACCACGGAGCTATAATTCACCCCTCCACTTT	-	-	TRBV18	TRBJ1-6
CSASRPNTEAFF	TGCAGTGCTAGTCGGCCGAACACTGAAGCCTTCTTT	-	-	TRBV20-1	TRBJ1-1
CASSLVGQYTGELFF	TGTGCCAGCAGCTTAGTTGGTCAGTACACCGGGGAGCTGTTTTTT	-	-	TRBV7-8	TRBJ2-2
CASSPVPGQGPGPNEQFF	TGCGCCAGCAGCCCAGTCCCGGGACAGGGCCCGGGCCCCAATGAGCAGTTCTTC	TRBD1	-	TRBV5-1	TRBJ2-1
CASTLRGREKLFF	TGTGCCAGCACCCTCAGGGGCCGGGAAAAACTGTTTTTT	-	few	TRBV3-1	TRBJ1-4
CATSRPRNTIYF	TGTGCCACCAGCAGACCCCGAAACACCATATATTTT	-	many	TRBV15	TRBJ1-3
CASSLASGGNQPQHF	TGTGCCAGCAGTTTAGCATCTGGGGGCAATCAGCCCCAGCATTTT	-	-	TRBV12-3/TRBV12-4	TRBJ1-5
CASSSQGAVTNEKLFF	TGTGCCAGCAGCTCGCAGGGGGCGGTGACTAATGAAAAACTGTTTTTT	TRBD1	many	TRBV11-3	TRBJ1-4
CASSGSGSYEQYF	TGTGCCAGCAGCGGGAGCGGGTCCTACGAGCAGTACTTC	-	few	TRBV9	TRBJ2-7
CASSYQGSQPQHF	TGTGCCAGCAGTTACCAGGGATCTCAGCCCCAGCATTTT	-	-	TRBV6-2/TRBV6-3	TRBJ1-5
CASSRQHNEKLFF	TGTGCCAGCAGTCGACAGCATAATGAAAAACTGTTTTTT	-	-	TRBV25-1	TRBJ1-4
CSVALETQYF	TGCAGCGTCGCCCTGGAGACCCAGTACTTC	-	-	TRBV29-1	TRBJ2-5
CASSYGDSPPPYEQYF	TGTGCCAGCAGTTACGGAGACAGCCCACCCCCCTACGAGCAGTACTTC	-	few	TRBV6-6	TRBJ2-7
CASSPHRQGGEKLFF	TGCGCCAGCAGTCCCCATCGACAGGGTGGAGAAAAACTGTTTTTT	TRBD1	many	TRBV10-2	TRBJ1-4
CSVEGGINQPQHF	TGCAGCGTTGAGGGGGGCATAAATCAGCCCCAGCATTTT	-	many	TRBV29-1	TRBJ1-5
CASNPGHRTQYF	TGTGCCAGCAACCCTGGACATAGGACCCAGTACTTC	-	many	TRBV2	TRBJ2-5
CASSVPGAGEKLFF	TGTGCCAGCAGCGTACCAGGGGCGGGGGAAAAACTGTTTTTT	-	-	TRBV3-1	TRBJ1-4
CASSYWLTGIDNEQFF	TGTGCCAGCAGTTACTGGCTAACGGGGATAGACAATGAGCAGTTCTTC	-	-	TRBV6-2/TRBV6-3	TRBJ2-1
CASSMNGDNQPQHF	TGTGCCAGTAGTATGAACGGTGACAATCAGCCCCAGCATTTT	-	many	TRBV19	TRBJ1-5
CASSLVGITIYF	TGTGCCAGCAGCTTGGTGGGTATCACCATATATTTT	-	-	TRBV11-2	TRBJ1-3
CASTTENEKLFF	TGTGCCAGCACGACAGAAAATGAAAAACTGTTTTTT	-	many	TRBV7-8	TRBJ1-4
CASSPDRYSYEAFF	TGTGCCAGCTCACCAGACAGATATAGCTATGAAGCTTTCTTT	-	-	TRBV18	TRBJ1-1
CASSLGPQRSTEAFF	TGTGCCAGCAGCTTAGGACCCCAAAGGAGCACTGAAGCTTTCTTT	-	-	TRBV7-2	TRBJ1-1
CSVELDPGNTIYF	TGCAGCGTTGAGCTTGACCCTGGAAACACCATATATTTT	-	few	TRBV29-1	TRBJ1-3
CASSPDLSLRRYTF	TGCGCCAGCAGCCCGGACCTATCACTTCGGAGGTACACCTTC	-	-	TRBV5-1	TRBJ1-2
CASSLWVGHNEQFF	TGTGCCAGCAGCCTCTGGGTGGGGCACAATGAGCAGTTCTTC	-	many	TRBV6-4	TRBJ2-1
CASSYLSYGYTF	TGTGCCAGCAGTTATCTCAGTTATGGCTACACCTTC	-	-	TRBV6-6	TRBJ1-2
CASSQTSGDYNEQFF	TGTGCCAGCAGTCAGACTAGCGGGGACTACAATGAGCAGTTCTTC	TRBD2	-	TRBV6-2/TRBV6-3	TRBJ2-1
CASSLGTATPNQPQHF	TGTGCCAGCAGCTTAGGGACAGCGACACCTAATCAGCCCCAGCATTTT	-	many	TRBV7-2	TRBJ1-5
CSVPWGGRNEQFF	TGCAGCGTGCCCTGGGGAGGTAGGAATGAGCAGTTCTTC	-	-	TRBV29-1	TRBJ2-1
CASSLQGPAYGYTF	TGCGCCAGCAGCCTGCAGGGGCCTGCATATGGCTACACCTTC	-	many	TRBV5-1	TRBJ1-2
CASSLDPATVSEQYF	TGTGCCAGCAGCTTAGATCCTGCCACCGTCAGCGAGCAGTACTTC	-	-	TRBV11-2	TRBJ2-7
CASGSTNRGNQPQHF	TGTGCCAGCGGATCGACGAACAGGGGCAATCAGCCCCAGCATTTT	-	few	TRBV7-2	TRBJ1-5
CASSSILGPNTEAFF	TGTGCCAGCAGCTCAATCTTGGGACCGAACACTGAAGCTTTCTTT	-	many	TRBV7-2	TRBJ1-1
CASSLGQTQGNEQFF	TGTGCCAGCAGTTTAGGGCAAACTCAGGGGAATGAGCAGTTCTTC	-	-	TRBV12-3/TRBV12-4	TRBJ2-1
CASSPPGVAKNIQYF	TGTGCCAGCAGTCCTCCGGGGGTAGCCAAAAACATTCAGTACTTC	-	many	TRBV12-3/TRBV12-4	TRBJ2-4
CASSLTGANTGELFF	TGCGCCAGCAGCTTGACCGGAGCGAACACCGGGGAGCTGTTTTTT	-	-	TRBV5-1	TRBJ2-2
CASTPSSENEQFF	TGTGCCAGCACCCCCTCTAGTGAGAATGAGCAGTTCTTC	-	-	TRBV12-3/TRBV12-4	TRBJ2-1
CSARDWRGLSETQYF	TGCAGTGCTAGAGATTGGAGGGGACTGTCAGAGACCCAGTACTTC	-	few	TRBV20-1	TRBJ2-5
CASSYRTAEDIQYF	TGTGCCAGCAGTTACCGGACAGCCGAGGACATTCAGTACTTC	-	many	TRBV6-6	TRBJ2-4
CASGQEVNQPQHF	TGCGCCAGCGGGCAGGAGGTCAATCAGCCCCAGCATTTT	-	once	TRBV4-3	TRBJ1-5
CASSLLGRRDEAFF	TGTGCCAGCAGTTTACTGGGGAGGAGGGATGAAGCTTTCTTT	-	many	TRBV27	TRBJ1-1
CASSLSATNEKLFF	TGCGCCAGCAGCTTGTCTGCAACTAATGAAAAACTGTTTTTT	-	many	TRBV5-1	TRBJ1-4
CSVGDTDTQYF	TGCAGCGTGGGAGACACAGATACGCAGTATTTT	-	-	TRBV29-1	TRBJ2-3